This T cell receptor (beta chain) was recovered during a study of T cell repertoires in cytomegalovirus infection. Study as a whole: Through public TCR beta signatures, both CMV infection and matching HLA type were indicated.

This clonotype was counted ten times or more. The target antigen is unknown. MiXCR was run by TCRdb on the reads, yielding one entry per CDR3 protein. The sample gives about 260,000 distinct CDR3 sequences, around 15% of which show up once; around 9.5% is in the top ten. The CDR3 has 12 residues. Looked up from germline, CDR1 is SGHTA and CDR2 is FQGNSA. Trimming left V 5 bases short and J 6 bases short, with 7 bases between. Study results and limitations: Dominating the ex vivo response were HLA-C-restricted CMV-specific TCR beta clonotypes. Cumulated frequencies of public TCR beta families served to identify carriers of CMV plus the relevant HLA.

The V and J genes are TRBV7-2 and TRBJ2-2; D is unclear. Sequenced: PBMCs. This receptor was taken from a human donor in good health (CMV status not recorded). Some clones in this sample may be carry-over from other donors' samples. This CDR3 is CASSRVSGELFF. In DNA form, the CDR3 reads TGTGCCAGCAGCCGAGTTTCCGGGGAGCTGTTTTTT.